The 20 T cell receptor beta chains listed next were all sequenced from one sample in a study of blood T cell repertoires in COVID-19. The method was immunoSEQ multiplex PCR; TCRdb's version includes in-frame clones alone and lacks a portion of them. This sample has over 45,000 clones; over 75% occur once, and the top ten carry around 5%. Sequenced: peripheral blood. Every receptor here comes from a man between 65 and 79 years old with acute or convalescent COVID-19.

The CDR3 here is CASSLRLAGGETQYF. The CDR3 coding sequence is TGTGCCAGCAGTTTAAGGCTAGCGGGGGGCGAGACCCAGTACTTC. The rearrangement links TRBV28 to TRBJ2-5; the match to TRBD2 covers 11 bases. CDR3 length equals 15 residues. In germline, CDR1 is MDHEN, CDR2 SYDVKM. With 2 bases clipped from V and 5 bases from J, the junction kept 4 bases outside the gene matches.

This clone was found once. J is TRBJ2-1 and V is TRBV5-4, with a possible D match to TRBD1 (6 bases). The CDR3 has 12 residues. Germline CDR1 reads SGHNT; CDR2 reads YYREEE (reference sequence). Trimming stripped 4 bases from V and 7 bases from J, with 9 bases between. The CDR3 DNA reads TGTGCCAGCAGCCGTCAGGGGAATGAGCAGTTCTTC. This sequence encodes CASSRQGNEQFF.

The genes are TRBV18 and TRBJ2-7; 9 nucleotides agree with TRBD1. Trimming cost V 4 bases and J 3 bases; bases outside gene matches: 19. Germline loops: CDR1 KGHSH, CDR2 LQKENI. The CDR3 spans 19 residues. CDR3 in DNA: TGTGCCAGCTCACTAACCGGGACAGGGATTAAAGTGCAGGACTACGAGCAGTACTTC. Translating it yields CASSLTGTGIKVQDYEQYF.

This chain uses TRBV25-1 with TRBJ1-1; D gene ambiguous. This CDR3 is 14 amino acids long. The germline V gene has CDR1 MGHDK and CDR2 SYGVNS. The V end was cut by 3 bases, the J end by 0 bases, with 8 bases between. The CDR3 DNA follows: TGTGCCAGCAGTGAGGTCAGTTTGAACACTGAAGCTTTCTTT. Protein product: CASSEVSLNTEAFF.

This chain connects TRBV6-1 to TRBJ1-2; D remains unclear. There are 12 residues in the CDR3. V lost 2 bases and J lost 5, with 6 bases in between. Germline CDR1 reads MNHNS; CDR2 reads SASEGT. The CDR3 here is CASSERGYGYTF. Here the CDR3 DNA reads TGTGCCAGCAGTGAACGGGGATATGGCTACACCTTC.

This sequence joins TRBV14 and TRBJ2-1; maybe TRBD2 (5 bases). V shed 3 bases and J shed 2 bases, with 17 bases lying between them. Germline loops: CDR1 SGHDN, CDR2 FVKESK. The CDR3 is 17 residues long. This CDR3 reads CASSQSKSGVTYNEQFF. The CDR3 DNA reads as TGTGCCAGCAGCCAGTCAAAAAGCGGCGTGACCTACAATGAGCAGTTCTTC. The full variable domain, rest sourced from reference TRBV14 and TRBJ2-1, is EAGVTQFPSHSVIEKGQTVTLRCDPISGHDNLYWYRRVMGKEIKFLLHFVKESKQDESGMPNNRFLAERTGGTYSTLKVQPAELEDSGVYFCASSQSKSGVTYNEQFFGPGTRLTVL.

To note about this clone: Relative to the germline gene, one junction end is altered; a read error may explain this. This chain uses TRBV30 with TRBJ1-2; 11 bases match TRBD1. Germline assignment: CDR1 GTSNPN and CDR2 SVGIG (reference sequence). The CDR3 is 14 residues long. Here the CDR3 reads CAWNVLRDRGVLAF. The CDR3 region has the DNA TGTGCCTGGAATGTCCTGCGGGACAGGGGGGTTCTCGCCTTC.

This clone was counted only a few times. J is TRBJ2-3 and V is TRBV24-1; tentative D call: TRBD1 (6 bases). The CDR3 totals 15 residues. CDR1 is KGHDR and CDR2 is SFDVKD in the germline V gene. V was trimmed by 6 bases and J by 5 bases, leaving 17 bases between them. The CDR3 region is CATSPRGTPRDTQYF. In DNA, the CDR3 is TGTGCCACCAGTCCCAGAGGGACACCGAGAGATACGCAGTATTTT.

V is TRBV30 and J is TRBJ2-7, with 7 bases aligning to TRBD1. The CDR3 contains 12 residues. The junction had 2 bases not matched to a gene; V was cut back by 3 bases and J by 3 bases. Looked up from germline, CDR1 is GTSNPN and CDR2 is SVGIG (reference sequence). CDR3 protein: CAWRGDSYEQYF. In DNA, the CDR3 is TGTGCCTGGAGAGGGGACAGCTACGAGCAGTACTTC.

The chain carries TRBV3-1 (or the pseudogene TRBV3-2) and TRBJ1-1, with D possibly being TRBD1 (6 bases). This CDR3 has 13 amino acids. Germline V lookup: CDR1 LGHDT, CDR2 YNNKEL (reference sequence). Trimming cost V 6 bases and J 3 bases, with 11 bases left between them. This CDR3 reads CASSYNRDTEAFF. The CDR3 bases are TGTGCCAGCAGTTACAACAGGGACACTGAAGCTTTCTTT.

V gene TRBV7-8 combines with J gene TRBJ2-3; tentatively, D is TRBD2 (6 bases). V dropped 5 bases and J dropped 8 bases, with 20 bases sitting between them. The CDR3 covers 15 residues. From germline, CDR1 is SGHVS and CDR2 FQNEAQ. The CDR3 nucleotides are TGTGCCAGCAGCCGAGGGACTGTCGGGCAAGGTACGCAGTATTTT. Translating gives CASSRGTVGQGTQYF.

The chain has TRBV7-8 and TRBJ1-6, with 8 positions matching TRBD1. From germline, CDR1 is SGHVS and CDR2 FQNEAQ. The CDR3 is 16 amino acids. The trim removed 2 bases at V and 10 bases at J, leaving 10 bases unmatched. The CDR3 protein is CASSLFSTGVGSPLHF. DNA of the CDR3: TGTGCCAGCAGCTTATTCTCGACAGGGGTCGGATCACCCCTCCACTTT. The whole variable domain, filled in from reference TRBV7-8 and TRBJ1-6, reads GAGVSQSPRYKVAKRGQDVALRCDPISGHVSLFWYQQALGQGPEFLTYFQNEAQLDKSGLPSDRFFAERPEGSVSTLKIQRTQQEDSAVYLCASSLFSTGVGSPLHFGNGTRLTVT.

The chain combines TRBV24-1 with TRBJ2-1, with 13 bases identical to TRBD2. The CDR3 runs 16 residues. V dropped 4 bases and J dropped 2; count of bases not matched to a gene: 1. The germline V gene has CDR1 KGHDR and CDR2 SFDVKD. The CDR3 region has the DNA TGTGCCACCAGTGAAACTAGCGGGGGGGCCTACAATGAGCAGTTCTTC. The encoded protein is CATSETSGGAYNEQFF.

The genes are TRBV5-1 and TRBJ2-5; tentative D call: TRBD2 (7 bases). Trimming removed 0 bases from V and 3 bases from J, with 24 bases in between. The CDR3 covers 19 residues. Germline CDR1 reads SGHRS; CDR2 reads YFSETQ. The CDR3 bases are TGCGCCAGCAGCTTGGCCGGGCAGGGTCGGCGGGGGCGGGAAGAGACCCAGTACTTC. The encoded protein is CASSLAGQGRRGREETQYF. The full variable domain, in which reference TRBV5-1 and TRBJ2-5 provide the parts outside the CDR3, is KAGVTQTPRYLIKTRGQQVTLSCSPISGHRSVSWYQQTPGQGLQFLFEYFSETQRNKGNFPGRFSGRQFSNSRSEMNVSTLELGDSALYLCASSLAGQGRRGREETQYFGPGTRLLVL.

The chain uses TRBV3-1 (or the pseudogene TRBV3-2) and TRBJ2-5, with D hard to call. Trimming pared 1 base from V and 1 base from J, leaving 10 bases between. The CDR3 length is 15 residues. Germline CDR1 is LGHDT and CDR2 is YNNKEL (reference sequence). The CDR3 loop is CASSQGVLPQETQYF. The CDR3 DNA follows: TGTGCCAGCAGCCAAGGTGTCCTACCCCAAGAGACCCAGTACTTC.

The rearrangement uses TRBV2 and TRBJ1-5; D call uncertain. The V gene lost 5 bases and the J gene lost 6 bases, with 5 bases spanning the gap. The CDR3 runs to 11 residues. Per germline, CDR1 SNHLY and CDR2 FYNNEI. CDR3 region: CASSLGQPQHF. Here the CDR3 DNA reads TGTGCCAGCAGTCTCGGTCAGCCCCAGCATTTT.

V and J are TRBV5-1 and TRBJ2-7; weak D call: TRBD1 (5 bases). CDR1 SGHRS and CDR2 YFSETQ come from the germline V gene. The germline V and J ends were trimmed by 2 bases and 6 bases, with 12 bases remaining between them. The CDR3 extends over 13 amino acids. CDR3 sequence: CASSLPPQGEQYF. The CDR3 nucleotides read TGCGCCAGCAGCTTACCGCCCCAGGGCGAGCAGTACTTC.

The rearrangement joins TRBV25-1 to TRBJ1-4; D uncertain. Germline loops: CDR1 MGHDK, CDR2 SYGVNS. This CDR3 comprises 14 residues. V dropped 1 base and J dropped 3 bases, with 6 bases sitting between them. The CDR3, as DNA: TGTGCCAGCAGTGAATGGCAGGCTAATGAAAAACTGTTTTTT. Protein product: CASSEWQANEKLFF.

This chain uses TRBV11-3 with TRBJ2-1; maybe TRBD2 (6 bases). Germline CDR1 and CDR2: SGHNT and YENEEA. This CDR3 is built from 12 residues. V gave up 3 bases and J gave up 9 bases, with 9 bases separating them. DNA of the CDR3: TGTGCCAGCAGCTTTTGGGGAGGTGAGCAGTTCTTC. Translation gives CASSFWGGEQFF.

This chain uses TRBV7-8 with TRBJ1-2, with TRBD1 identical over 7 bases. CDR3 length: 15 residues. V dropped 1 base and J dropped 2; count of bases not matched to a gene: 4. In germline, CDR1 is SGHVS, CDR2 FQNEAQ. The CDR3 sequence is CASSLGTGLNYGYTF. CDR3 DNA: TGTGCCAGCAGCTTAGGGACAGGACTAAACTATGGCTACACCTTC. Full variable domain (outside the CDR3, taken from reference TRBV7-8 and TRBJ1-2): GAGVSQSPRYKVAKRGQDVALRCDPISGHVSLFWYQQALGQGPEFLTYFQNEAQLDKSGLPSDRFFAERPEGSVSTLKIQRTQQEDSAVYLCASSLGTGLNYGYTFGSGTRLTVV.